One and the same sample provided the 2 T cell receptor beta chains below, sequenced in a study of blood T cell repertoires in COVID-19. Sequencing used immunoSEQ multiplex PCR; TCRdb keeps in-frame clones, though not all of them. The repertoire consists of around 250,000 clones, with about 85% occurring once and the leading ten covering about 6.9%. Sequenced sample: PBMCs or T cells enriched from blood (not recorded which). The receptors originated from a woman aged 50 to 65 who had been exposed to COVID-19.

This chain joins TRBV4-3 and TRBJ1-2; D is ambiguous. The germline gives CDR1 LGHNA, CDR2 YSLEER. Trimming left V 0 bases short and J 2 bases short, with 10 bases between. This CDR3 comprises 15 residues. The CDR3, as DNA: TGCGCCAGCAGCCAAGATCGTCCGGGGAACTATGGCTACACCTTC. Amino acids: CASSQDRPGNYGYTF.

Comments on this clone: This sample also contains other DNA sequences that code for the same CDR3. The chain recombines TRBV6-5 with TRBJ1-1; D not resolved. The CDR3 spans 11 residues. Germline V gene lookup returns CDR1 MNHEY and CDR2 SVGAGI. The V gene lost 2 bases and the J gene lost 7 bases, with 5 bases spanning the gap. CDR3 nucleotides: TGTGCCAGCAGTTACCTCAGTGAAGCTTTCTTT. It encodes CASSYLSEAFF.